Following are 26 T cell receptor beta chains from one sample sequenced in a study of T-cell memory formation after mild COVID-19. TCRdb re-analysed the 5' RACE reads in MiXCR, keeping a single row per CDR3 protein. The sample lists fewer than 140,000 distinct CDR3 sequences; approximately 17% were seen once. The sample taken for sequencing was PBMCs or a T cell subset sorted from them (not recorded which). These receptors all come from an adult woman who had mild COVID-19 (a few samples of this study predate the infection). Cell type and time point are not known.

The chain employs TRBV7-9 and TRBJ2-2, with 9 bases identical to TRBD1. Germline assignment: CDR1 SEHNR and CDR2 FQNEAQ (reference sequence). After removal of 4 bases from V and 4 bases from J, the junction contained 7 bases not matched to a gene. The CDR3 consists of 16 residues. The CDR3: CASSSPGQGLTGELFF. For the CDR3, the DNA is TGTGCCAGCAGCTCACCGGGACAGGGTCTCACCGGGGAGCTGTTTTTT.

The genes are TRBV12-3 or TRBV12-4 and TRBJ2-1; 9 bases match TRBD2. V lost 6 bases, J lost 9 bases, and 18 bases stayed unmatched. CDR3 length equals 17 residues. For the CDR3, the DNA is TGTGCCAGCAGCGATAGCGGGGGCCCCCGCCTACAATTTGAGCAGTTCTTC. Translated: CASSDSGGPRLQFEQFF.

This clonotype turned up a few times. The chain uses TRBV30 and TRBJ2-7; possible D gene TRBD2, 6 bases. This CDR3 has 14 amino acids. Germline CDR1 GTSNPN, CDR2 SVGIG (reference sequence). V lost 1 base to trimming and J lost 4 bases, with 14 bases between them. The CDR3 bases are TGTGCCTGGAGTGCGGGAGCGGAGGGTTACGAGCAGTACTTC. Translated: CAWSAGAEGYEQYF.

This clonotype was counted only a few times. This chain connects TRBV5-1 to TRBJ2-7; 9 bases fit TRBD1. This CDR3 region has 14 residues. The V gene's germline CDR1 is SGHRS and CDR2 YFSETQ. V gave up 5 bases and J gave up 3 bases; unmatched junction bases: 6. CDR3 bases: TGCGCCAGCAGAGTGGGACAGGGCGACTACGAGCAGTACTTC. This encodes CASRVGQGDYEQYF.

The rearrangement links TRBV7-2 to TRBJ2-7; the D is unclear. The CDR3 runs 18 residues. V was clipped by 0 bases and J by 2 bases, with 20 bases between them. The V gene's germline CDR1 is SGHTA and CDR2 FQGNSA. CDR3 sequence reads: CASSLAHTAGRSPYEQYF. CDR3 coding DNA: TGTGCCAGCAGCTTAGCGCATACTGCCGGAAGGAGTCCCTACGAGCAGTACTTC. Together with reference TRBV7-2 and TRBJ2-7, the CDR3 gives the full variable domain: GAGVSQSPSNKVTEKGKDVELRCDPISGHTALYWYRQSLGQGLEFLIYFQGNSAPDKSGLPSDRFSAERTGGSVSTLTIQRTQQEDSAVYLCASSLAHTAGRSPYEQYFGPGTRLTVT.

This clonotype was found once. The gene calls are TRBV2 and TRBJ1-2; perhaps TRBD1 as D (6 bases). This CDR3 spans 16 amino acids. Trimming left V 5 bases short and J 6 bases short, with 22 bases between. Germline V gene sequence: CDR1 SNHLY, CDR2 FYNNEI. The CDR3 is CASSRDKSPVGDGYTF. CDR3 in DNA: TGTGCCAGCAGTCGGGACAAGTCCCCGGTCGGAGATGGCTACACCTTC.

This clonotype was detected many times. The V gene is TRBV29-1, the J gene TRBJ2-1; 10 bases are a match to TRBD2. Germline V gene lookup returns CDR1 SQVTM and CDR2 ANQGSEA. This CDR3 has 12 amino acids. For the CDR3, the DNA is TGCACCGGACTAGCGGCCTACAATGAGCAGTTCTTC. Translating it yields CTGLAAYNEQFF.

This clonotype has a count of ten or more. CDR3 DNA: TGTGCCAGCACGCCTCTAGCGGGAACCTACAATGAGCAGTTCTTC. It codes for CASTPLAGTYNEQFF. The chain uses TRBV7-9 and TRBJ2-1; 9 bases agree with TRBD2. V trimming: 7 bases; J trimming: 2 bases; junction bases outside the gene matches: 6. CDR3 length equals 15 residues. The V gene's germline CDR1 is SEHNR and CDR2 FQNEAQ (reference sequence).

This clonotype was detected a few times. V and J are TRBV7-9 and TRBJ2-3, with 11 nucleotides matching TRBD2. V was clipped by 2 bases and J by 4 bases; unmatched bases: 5. The germline gives CDR1 SEHNR, CDR2 FQNEAQ (reference sequence). The CDR3 is 16 residues long. The CDR3 sequence: CASSLPTSGEADTQYF. The CDR3 DNA follows: TGTGCCAGCAGCTTACCGACTAGCGGGGAGGCAGATACGCAGTATTTT.

This clonotype showed up just a few times. The V gene is TRBV4-1, the J gene TRBJ2-2; 7 bases are a match to TRBD1. Germline V lookup: CDR1 MGHRA, CDR2 YSYEKL. The J segment lost 4 bases and the V segment lost 8 bases, leaving 10 bases of the junction unmatched. The CDR3 totals 15 residues. In DNA form, the CDR3 reads TGCGCCAGCGCCCAAGAACCAGGGGGCACCGGGGAGCTGTTTTTT. Amino acid sequence: CASAQEPGGTGELFF.

This clonotype came up a few times. J is TRBJ2-7 and V is TRBV9; D could derive from TRBD1 or TRBD2 (6 bases each). The CDR3 has 15 residues. Germline V lookup: CDR1 SGDLS, CDR2 YYNGEE. V was pared by 4 bases and J by 3 bases, with 17 bases between. The CDR3 protein is CASSPRGGGFYEQYF. CDR3 bases: TGTGCCAGCAGCCCCCGCGGAGGGGGGTTCTACGAGCAGTACTTC. The full variable domain, completed using reference TRBV9 and TRBJ2-7, is DSGVTQTPKHLITATGQRVTLRCSPRSGDLSVYWYQQSLDQGLQFLIQYYNGEERAKGNILERFSAQQFPDLHSELNLSSLELGDSALYFCASSPRGGGFYEQYFGPGTRLTVT.

This clonotype was seen once. V gene TRBV3-1 combines with J gene TRBJ1-4, with D unresolved. The CDR3 has 15 amino acids. Germline CDR1 reads LGHDT; CDR2 reads YNNKEL (reference sequence). The V gene lost 1 base and the J gene lost 0 bases, with 6 bases spanning the gap. DNA for the CDR3: TGTGCCAGCAGCCAAGGAGTAGCAACTAATGAAAAACTGTTTTTT. As protein: CASSQGVATNEKLFF.

This clonotype has just one count. The genes are TRBV30 and TRBJ2-1; 7 bases fit TRBD1. The ends lost 3 bases at V and 4 bases at J; junction bases unmatched: 21. CDR1 is GTSNPN, CDR2 SVGIG, per germline (reference sequence). The CDR3 sequence is 19 residues long. The CDR3: CAWRPRTGNLRFRYNEQFF. In DNA, the CDR3 is TGTGCCTGGAGGCCCAGGACAGGCAATCTCCGATTTCGGTACAATGAGCAGTTCTTC.

V usage is TRBV4-1 and J usage is TRBJ1-1, with D unclear. Between the trimmed V and J ends, which lost 3 bases and 4 bases, there was a span of 12 bases. The CDR3 contains 14 residues. The germline gives CDR1 MGHRA, CDR2 YSYEKL. CDR3: CASSHISGRTEAFF. CDR3 coding DNA: TGCGCCAGCAGCCACATCTCAGGACGCACTGAAGCTTTCTTT.

This clonotype has at least ten counts. This chain connects TRBV29-1 to TRBJ2-5; D remains ambiguous. CDR3 size: 12 residues. CDR1 and CDR2 (germline): SQVTM, ANQGSEA. V gave up 0 bases and J gave up 5 bases, with 7 bases separating them. CDR3 residues: CSVEDNTETQYF. In nucleotides, the CDR3 is TGCAGCGTTGAAGATAATACGGAGACCCAGTACTTC.

There are a few counts of this clonotype. The chain combines TRBV24-1 with TRBJ2-1; D not certain. Germline-derived CDR1 and CDR2 are KGHDR and SFDVKD. V was shortened by 4 bases and J by 7 bases, with 22 bases between the two germline ends. The CDR3 has 17 residues. CDR3 nucleotide sequence: TGTGCCACCAGTGACCTCCCGGGTCCGAACAGACCTAATGAGCAGTTCTTC. Amino acid sequence: CATSDLPGPNRPNEQFF.

The V gene is TRBV15, the J gene TRBJ1-5; D is perhaps TRBD1 (6 bases). This CDR3 is 17 amino acids long. With 4 bases removed from V and 0 bases from J, the gap between germline ends came to 16 bases. CDR1 is LNHNV, CDR2 YYDKDF, per germline (reference sequence). The CDR3 region has the DNA TGTGCCACCAGCATTCCCCTTGAGGGACATAGCAATCAGCCCCAGCATTTT. This gives the protein CATSIPLEGHSNQPQHF.

This clonotype was observed a handful of times. The chain is built from TRBV9 and TRBJ2-7, with 10 bases aligning to TRBD1. Per germline, CDR1 SGDLS and CDR2 YYNGEE. CDR3 length: 15 amino acids. J gave up 4 bases and V 4 bases, and 8 bases lay outside the gene matches. DNA of the CDR3: TGTGCCAGCAGCCCCGGGGGGACAGGGGAATACGAGCAGTACTTC. Residues: CASSPGGTGEYEQYF.

This clonotype was observed a few times. The chain recombines TRBV20-1 with TRBJ1-6; TRBD1 might be the D (5 bases). The CDR3 covers 14 residues. Per germline, CDR1 DFQATT and CDR2 SNEGSKA (reference sequence). Trimming shortened V by 2 bases and J by 9 bases, and 14 bases separated the two germline ends. CDR3 nucleotide sequence: TGCAGTGCTAGAAATGGGGGGGAGGGTTCACCCCTCCACTTT. It is translated as CSARNGGEGSPLHF.

This clonotype was detected only a few times. V gene TRBV9 combines with J gene TRBJ2-5; TRBD1 is a possible D gene (6 bases). CDR3 length: 15 residues. Germline loops: CDR1 SGDLS, CDR2 YYNGEE. V was shortened by 3 bases and J by 3 bases, with 15 bases between the two germline ends. CDR3 sequence (DNA): TGTGCCAGCAGCGAGTTTAACACAGGGAAAGAGACCCAGTACTTC. This codes for CASSEFNTGKETQYF. The full variable domain, in which reference TRBV9 and TRBJ2-5 provide the parts outside the CDR3, is DSGVTQTPKHLITATGQRVTLRCSPRSGDLSVYWYQQSLDQGLQFLIQYYNGEERAKGNILERFSAQQFPDLHSELNLSSLELGDSALYFCASSEFNTGKETQYFGPGTRLLVL.

The sample holds a few counts of this clonotype. This chain uses TRBV12-3 or TRBV12-4 with TRBJ1-1; D uncertain. The CDR3 spans 16 residues. The V end lost 2 bases, the J end lost 0 bases, and 13 bases lay between the germline ends. CDR3 in DNA: TGTGCCAGCAGTTTAAGGTCAGGAGACATGAACACTGAAGCTTTCTTT. This translates into CASSLRSGDMNTEAFF.

Only a few counts were recorded for this clonotype. The chain uses TRBV9 and TRBJ2-7; 11 bases are shared with TRBD2. The CDR3 has 15 residues. CDR1 and CDR2 from the germline V gene are SGDLS and YYNGEE. V lost 4 bases to trimming and J lost 7 bases; unmatched junction nucleotides: 10. CDR3 coding DNA: TGTGCCAGCAGCCATGAGGAGGCTAGCGGGAGGGAGCAGTACTTC. Translated, it gives CASSHEEASGREQYF. The variable domain in full, completed from reference TRBV9 and TRBJ2-7, reads DSGVTQTPKHLITATGQRVTLRCSPRSGDLSVYWYQQSLDQGLQFLIQYYNGEERAKGNILERFSAQQFPDLHSELNLSSLELGDSALYFCASSHEEASGREQYFGPGTRLTVT.

The chain joins TRBV21-1 to TRBJ2-2; no check of the table's D call, TRBD2, against the DNA was made. TRBV21-1 is termed a pseudogene. The CDR3 length is 12 residues. The CDR3 is CARDSKTGELFF. As DNA, the CDR3 is TGTGCCAGGGACTCTAAAACCGGGGAGCTGTTTTTT.

The V and J genes are TRBV5-6 and TRBJ1-1; tentative D call: TRBD1 (5 bases). The germline gives CDR1 SGHDT, CDR2 YYEEEE. This CDR3 contains 15 residues. V gave up 0 bases and J gave up 0 bases, with 9 bases separating them. CDR3 amino acids: CASSLGGDVNTEAFF. CDR3 in DNA: TGTGCCAGCAGCTTGGGAGGGGACGTGAACACTGAAGCTTTCTTT.

The rearrangement uses TRBV20-1 and TRBJ2-7; 14 positions agree with TRBD2. CDR3 length equals 16 residues. With V trimmed by 4 bases and J by 6 bases, 11 bases remained unmatched. CDR1 DFQATT and CDR2 SNEGSKA come from the germline V gene (reference sequence). The CDR3 sequence: CSATTSGRGTSVEQYF. CDR3 nucleotides: TGCAGTGCTACGACTAGCGGGAGGGGTACGTCCGTCGAGCAGTACTTC.

This clonotype was detected only a few times. The rearrangement links TRBV4-1 to TRBJ2-7, with TRBD1 matching over 9 bases. Trimming at V came to 0 bases and at J to 4 bases, leaving 7 bases not matched to a gene. CDR1 is MGHRA and CDR2 is YSYEKL in the germline V gene. The CDR3 spans 16 residues. The CDR3 nucleotides read TGCGCCAGCAGCCAAGAGTTTGGACAGGGGTGGTACGAGCAGTACTTC. This gives the protein CASSQEFGQGWYEQYF.